The source of this T cell receptor beta chain is a study of OX40 agonist ivuxolimab in advanced cancers. About the study: In three patients, partial responses were observed, one with hepatocellular carcinoma and two with cutaneous melanoma.

The CDR3 covers 13 residues. V was clipped by 5 bases and J by 4 bases, with 11 bases between them. Germline CDR1 is SEHNR and CDR2 is FQNEAQ (reference sequence). The data were produced by immunoSEQ multiplex PCR, yet TCRdb's version contains in-frame clones alone and is incomplete. The sample comprises 70,000 or so clones, more than 80% of which are singletons, and under 0.6% rests with the top ten. The sample was CD4+ or CD8+ T cells sorted from blood, taken in a trial of the OX40 agonist ivuxolimab. The V gene is TRBV7-9, the J gene TRBJ1-2; D may be TRBD1 (6 bases). The TCR sequence derives from an adult with an advanced solid tumor such as melanoma, head and neck, liver or kidney cancer. The CDR3, as DNA: TGTGCCAGCAGCCCCGGACAGCTCTATGGCTACACCTTC. Amino acids: CASSPGQLYGYTF.